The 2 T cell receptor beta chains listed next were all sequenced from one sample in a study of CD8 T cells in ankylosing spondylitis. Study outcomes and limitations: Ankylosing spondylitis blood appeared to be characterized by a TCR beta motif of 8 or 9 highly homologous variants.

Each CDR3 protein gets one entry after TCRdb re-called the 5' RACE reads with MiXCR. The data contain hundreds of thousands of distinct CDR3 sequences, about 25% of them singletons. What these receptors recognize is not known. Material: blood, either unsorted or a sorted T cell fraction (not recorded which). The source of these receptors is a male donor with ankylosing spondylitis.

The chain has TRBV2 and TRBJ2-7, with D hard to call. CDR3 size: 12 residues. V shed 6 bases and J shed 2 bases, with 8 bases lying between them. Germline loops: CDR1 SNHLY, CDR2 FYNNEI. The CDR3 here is CASSGTTYEQYF. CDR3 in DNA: TGTGCCAGCAGCGGCACCACCTACGAGCAGTACTTC.

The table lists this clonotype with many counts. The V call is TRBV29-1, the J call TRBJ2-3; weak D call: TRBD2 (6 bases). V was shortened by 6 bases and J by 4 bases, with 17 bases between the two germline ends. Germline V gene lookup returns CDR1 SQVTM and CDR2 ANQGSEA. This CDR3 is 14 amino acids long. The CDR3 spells CSVDGGESPDTQYF. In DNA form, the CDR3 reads TGCAGCGTGGACGGAGGGGAATCCCCAGATACGCAGTATTTT.